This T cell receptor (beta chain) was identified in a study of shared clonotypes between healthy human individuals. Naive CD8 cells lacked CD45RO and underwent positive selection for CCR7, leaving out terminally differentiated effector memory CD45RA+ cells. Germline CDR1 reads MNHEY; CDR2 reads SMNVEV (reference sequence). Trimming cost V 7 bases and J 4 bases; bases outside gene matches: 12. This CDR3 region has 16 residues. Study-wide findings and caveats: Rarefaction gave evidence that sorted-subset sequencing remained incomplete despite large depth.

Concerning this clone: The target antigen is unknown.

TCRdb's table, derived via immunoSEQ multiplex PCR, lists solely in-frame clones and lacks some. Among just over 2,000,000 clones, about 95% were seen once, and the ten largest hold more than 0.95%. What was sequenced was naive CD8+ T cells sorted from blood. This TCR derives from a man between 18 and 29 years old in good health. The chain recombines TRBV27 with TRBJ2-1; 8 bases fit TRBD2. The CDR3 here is CASTSSAGEWYNEQFF. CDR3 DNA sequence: TGTGCCAGCACCTCTTCAGCGGGAGAGTGGTACAATGAGCAGTTCTTC.